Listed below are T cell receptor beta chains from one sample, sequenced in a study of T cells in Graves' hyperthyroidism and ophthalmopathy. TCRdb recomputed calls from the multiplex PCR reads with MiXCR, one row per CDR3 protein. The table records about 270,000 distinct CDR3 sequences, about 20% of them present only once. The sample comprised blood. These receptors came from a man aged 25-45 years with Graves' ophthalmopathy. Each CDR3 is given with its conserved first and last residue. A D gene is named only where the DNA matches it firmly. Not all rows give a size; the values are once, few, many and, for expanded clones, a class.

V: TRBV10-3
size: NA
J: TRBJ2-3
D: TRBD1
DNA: TGTGCCATCAGTGAGTCCCCGGGACAGGGGTCAGATACGCAGTATTTT
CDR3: CAISESPGQGSDTQYF

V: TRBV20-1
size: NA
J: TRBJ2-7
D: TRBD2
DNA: TGCAGTGTTCTTCCGACTAGCGGGAGACTTTCCTACGAGCAGTACTTC
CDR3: CSVLPTSGRLSYEQYF

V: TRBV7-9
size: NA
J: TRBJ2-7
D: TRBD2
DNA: TGTGCCAGCAGCGGAAGCGGGAGAGGGGTCTACGAGCAGTACTTC
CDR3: CASSGSGRGVYEQYF

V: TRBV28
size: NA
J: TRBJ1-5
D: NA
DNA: TGTGCCAGCAGTTCACCCCAAGGTGGGTTTGGCAATCAGTCCCAGCATTTT
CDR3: CASSSPQGGFGNQSQHF

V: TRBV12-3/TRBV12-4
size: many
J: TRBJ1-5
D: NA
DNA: TGTGCCAGCAGCAATACAGGTGGCAATCAGCCCCAGCATTTT
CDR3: CASSNTGGNQPQHF

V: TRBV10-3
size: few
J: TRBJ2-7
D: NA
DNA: TGTGCCATCAGTTCCCGGAACGAGCAGTACTTC
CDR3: CAISSRNEQYF

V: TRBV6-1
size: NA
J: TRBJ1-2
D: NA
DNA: TGTGCCAGCAGTAAATCGGACGGTGGGGGGTTCGGCTACACCTTC
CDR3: CASSKSDGGGFGYTF

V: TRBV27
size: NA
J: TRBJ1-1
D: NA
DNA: TGTGCCAGCAGTTTATCGCGGGGAGGCATGAACACTGAAGCTTTCTTT
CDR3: CASSLSRGGMNTEAFF

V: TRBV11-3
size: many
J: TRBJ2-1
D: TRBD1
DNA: TGTGCCAGCAGCTTAGCAGGGGGCTCCTACAATGAGCAGTTCTTC
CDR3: CASSLAGGSYNEQFF

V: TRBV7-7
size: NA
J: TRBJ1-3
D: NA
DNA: TGTGCTAGCAGCTTGACGGGTCTAGACACCATATATTTT
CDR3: CASSLTGLDTIYF

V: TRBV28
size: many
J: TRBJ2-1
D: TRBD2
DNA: TGTGCCAGTTCCAGGGGCGGGAGGGCCGTCAATGAGCAGTTCTTC
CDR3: CASSRGGRAVNEQFF

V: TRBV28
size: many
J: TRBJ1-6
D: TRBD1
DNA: TGTGCCAGCAGTTTCACAGGGGGCAATTCACCCCTCCACTTT
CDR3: CASSFTGGNSPLHF

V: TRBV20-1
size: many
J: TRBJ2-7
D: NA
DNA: TGCAGTGCAGCCCCAGGCGGCGGGTTGAAGTACGAGCAGTACTTC
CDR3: CSAAPGGGLKYEQYF

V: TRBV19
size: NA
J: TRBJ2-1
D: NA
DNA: TGTGCCAGTAGTATACGTCCACAGGGAAACAATGAGCAGTTCTTC
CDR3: CASSIRPQGNNEQFF

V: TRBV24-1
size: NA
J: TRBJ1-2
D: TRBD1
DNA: TGTGCCACCAGAAAAGGGACAGTTCTTGAATGTCCGGATGGCTACACCTTC
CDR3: CATRKGTVLECPDGYTF

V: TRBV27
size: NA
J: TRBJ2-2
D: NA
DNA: TGTGCCAGCAGTCCCCGACTAGGGCGGAGGGATCGGGCCGGGGAGCTGTTTTTT
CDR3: CASSPRLGRRDRAGELFF

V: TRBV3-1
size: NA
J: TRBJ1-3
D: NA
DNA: TGTGCCAGCAGCCATATCCGGACCTCTGGAAACACCATATATTTT
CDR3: CASSHIRTSGNTIYF

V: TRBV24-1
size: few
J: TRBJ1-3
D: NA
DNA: TGTGCCACCAGTGATACCGGACAGATTCATAGGCTGTACTCTGGAAACACCATATATTTT
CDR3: CATSDTGQIHRLYSGNTIYF

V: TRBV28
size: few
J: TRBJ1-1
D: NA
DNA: TGTGCCAGCAGTTCGGACAGACTGAACACTGAAGCTTCCTTT
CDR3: CASSSDRLNTEASF

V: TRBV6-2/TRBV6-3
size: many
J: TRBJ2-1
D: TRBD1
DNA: TGTGCCAGCAGCTTGTGGACAGGGAGGTTAGGGAATGAGCAGTTCTTC
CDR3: CASSLWTGRLGNEQFF

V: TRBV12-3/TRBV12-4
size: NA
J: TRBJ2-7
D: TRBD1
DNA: TGTGCCAGCAGTGATACCGGACAGGGTTTGTTCTACGAGCAGTACTTC
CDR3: CASSDTGQGLFYEQYF

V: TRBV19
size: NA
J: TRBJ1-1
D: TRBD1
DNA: TGTGCCAGTAGGGGGACAGTGAACACTGAAGCTTTCTTT
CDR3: CASRGTVNTEAFF

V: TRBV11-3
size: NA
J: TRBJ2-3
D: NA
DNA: TGTGCCAGCAGCCTCGGACCCGGAGGGACAGATACGCAGTATTTT
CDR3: CASSLGPGGTDTQYF

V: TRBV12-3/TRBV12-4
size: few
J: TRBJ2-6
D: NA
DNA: TGTGCCAGCACCCACGCCCGCTCTGGGGCCAACGTCCTGACTTTC
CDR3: CASTHARSGANVLTF

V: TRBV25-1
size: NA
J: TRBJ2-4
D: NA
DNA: TGTGCCAGCTACGGACAGAGTCTAGCCAAAAACATTCAGTACTTC
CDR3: CASYGQSLAKNIQYF

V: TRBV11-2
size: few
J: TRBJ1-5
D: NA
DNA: TGTGCCAGCAGCTTAGATCGTTGGCAGCCCCAGCATTTT
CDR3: CASSLDRWQPQHF

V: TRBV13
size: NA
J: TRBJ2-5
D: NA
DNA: TGTGCCGGCAGCTCGACAACAGGGAACCAAGAGACCCAGTACTTC
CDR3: CAGSSTTGNQETQYF

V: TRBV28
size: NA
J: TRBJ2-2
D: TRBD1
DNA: TGTGCCAGCAGCGGACAGGGGGCGGGCACCGGGGAGCTGTTTTTT
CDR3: CASSGQGAGTGELFF

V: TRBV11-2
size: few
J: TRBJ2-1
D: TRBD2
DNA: TGTGCCAGCAGCTTAACTAGCGGGAGTACGGGGGAGCAGTTCTTC
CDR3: CASSLTSGSTGEQFF

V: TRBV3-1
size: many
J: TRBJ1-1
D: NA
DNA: TGTGCCAGCAGCCAAGGGGGGGGTCGGATGAACACTGAAGCTTTCTTT
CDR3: CASSQGGGRMNTEAFF

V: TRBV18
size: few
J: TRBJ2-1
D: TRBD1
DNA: TGTGCCAGCTCACCACAAGGACAGGGTATGCGCAATGAGCAGTTCTTC
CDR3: CASSPQGQGMRNEQFF

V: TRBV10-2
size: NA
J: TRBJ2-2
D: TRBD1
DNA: TGCGCCACCTACGAGGGACAGGGGTGGAACACCGGGGAGCTGTTTTTT
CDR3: CATYEGQGWNTGELFF

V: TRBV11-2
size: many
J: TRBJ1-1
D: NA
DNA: TGTGCCAGCAGCTTAGATCTAGGGGAGGATGCTTTCTTT
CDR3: CASSLDLGEDAFF

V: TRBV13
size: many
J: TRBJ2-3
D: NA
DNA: TGTGCCAGCAGCCACCGAGGCGGATCCACAGATACGCAGTATTTT
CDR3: CASSHRGGSTDTQYF

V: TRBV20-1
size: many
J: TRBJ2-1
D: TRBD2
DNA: TGCAGTGCTAGACTAGCGGGAGTTGGTGAGCAGTTCTTC
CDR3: CSARLAGVGEQFF

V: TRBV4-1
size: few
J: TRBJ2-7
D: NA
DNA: TGCGCCAGCAGCCAGTCCCTCGGACAGCCCTCCTACGAGCAGTACTTC
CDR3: CASSQSLGQPSYEQYF

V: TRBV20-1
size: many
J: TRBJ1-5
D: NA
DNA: TGCAGTGCTAGGACTGGGGGGGCGAGCAATCAGCCCCAGCATTTT
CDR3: CSARTGGASNQPQHF

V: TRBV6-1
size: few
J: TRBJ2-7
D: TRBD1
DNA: TGTGCCAGCAGAATTCAACAGGGGGTCGACGAGCAGTACTTC
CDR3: CASRIQQGVDEQYF

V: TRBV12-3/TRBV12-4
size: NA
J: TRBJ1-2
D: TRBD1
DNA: TGTGCCAGCAGAGCGACAGGGGACTATGGCTACACCTTC
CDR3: CASRATGDYGYTF

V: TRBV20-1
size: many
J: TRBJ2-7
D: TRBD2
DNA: TGCAGTAGCGGGAGGAGCTCCTACGAGCAGTACTTC
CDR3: CSSGRSSYEQYF

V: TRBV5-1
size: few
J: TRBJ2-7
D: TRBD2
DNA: TGCGCCAGCAGCCCGCGGGGGGGGGGACTAGCGGGAAGCGAGCAGTACTTC
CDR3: CASSPRGGGLAGSEQYF

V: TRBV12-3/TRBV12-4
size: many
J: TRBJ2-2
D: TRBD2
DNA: TGTGCCAGCAGGCCCGGGACTACCTACACCGGGGAGCTGTTTTTT
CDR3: CASRPGTTYTGELFF

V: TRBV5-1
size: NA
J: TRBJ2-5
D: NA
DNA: TGCGCCAGCAGCGCGATTGCTCCGGGTAGGGAGACCCAGTACTTC
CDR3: CASSAIAPGRETQYF

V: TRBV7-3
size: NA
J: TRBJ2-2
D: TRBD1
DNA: TGTGCCAGCAGACCGACAGGGGACACCGGGGAGCTGTTTTTT
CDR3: CASRPTGDTGELFF

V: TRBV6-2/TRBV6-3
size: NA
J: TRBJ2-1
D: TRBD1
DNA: TGTGTCAGCAGTTACGGGACAGGGACCCCACAAAATGAGCAGTTCTTC
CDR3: CVSSYGTGTPQNEQFF

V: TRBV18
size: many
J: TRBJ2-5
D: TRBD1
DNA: TGTGCCAGCTCACCTGGGGACAGGGGAGGAGAGACCCAGTACTTC
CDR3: CASSPGDRGGETQYF

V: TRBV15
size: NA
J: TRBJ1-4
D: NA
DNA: TGTGCCACCAGCAGAGATGGGTTTAATGAAAAACTGTCTTTT
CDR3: CATSRDGFNEKLSF

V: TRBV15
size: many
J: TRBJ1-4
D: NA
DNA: TGTGCCACCAGCTTACTTCGAACTAATGAAAAACTGTTTTTT
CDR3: CATSLLRTNEKLFF

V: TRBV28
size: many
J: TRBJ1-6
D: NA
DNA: TGTGCCAGCAGTGTCCGTTCTTCACCCCTCCACTTT
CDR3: CASSVRSSPLHF

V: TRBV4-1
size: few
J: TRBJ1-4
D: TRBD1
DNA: TGCGCCAGCAGCCAAGGGAGGGGGCCCCTTAATGAAAAACTGTTTTTT
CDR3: CASSQGRGPLNEKLFF

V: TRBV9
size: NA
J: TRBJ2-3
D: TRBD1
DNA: TGTGCCAGCAGCCTTCACAGGGGAACAGATACGCAGTATTTT
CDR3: CASSLHRGTDTQYF

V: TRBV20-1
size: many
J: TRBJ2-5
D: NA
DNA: TGCAGTGCGGGGCCTTTGCCAGAGACCCAGTACTTC
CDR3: CSAGPLPETQYF

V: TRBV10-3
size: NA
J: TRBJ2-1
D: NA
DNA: TGTGCCATCAGTGAGAATGGGAATGAGCAGTTCTTC
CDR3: CAISENGNEQFF

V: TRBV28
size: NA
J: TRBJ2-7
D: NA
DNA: TGTGCCAGCAGCCCGGGACCTTTCTACGAGCAGTACTTC
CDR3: CASSPGPFYEQYF

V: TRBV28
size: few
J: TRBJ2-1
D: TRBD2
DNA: TGTGCCAGCCACCCGGGACTAGCGGGAGGGCCTCTATACAATGAGCAGTTCTTC
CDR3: CASHPGLAGGPLYNEQFF

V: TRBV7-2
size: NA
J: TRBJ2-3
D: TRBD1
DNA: TGTGCCAGCAACAGGGGGCCGGATACGCAGTATTTT
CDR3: CASNRGPDTQYF

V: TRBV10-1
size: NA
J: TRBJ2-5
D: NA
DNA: TGCGCCAGCAGTGCGAGCTTCCGAGAGACCCAGTACTTC
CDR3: CASSASFRETQYF